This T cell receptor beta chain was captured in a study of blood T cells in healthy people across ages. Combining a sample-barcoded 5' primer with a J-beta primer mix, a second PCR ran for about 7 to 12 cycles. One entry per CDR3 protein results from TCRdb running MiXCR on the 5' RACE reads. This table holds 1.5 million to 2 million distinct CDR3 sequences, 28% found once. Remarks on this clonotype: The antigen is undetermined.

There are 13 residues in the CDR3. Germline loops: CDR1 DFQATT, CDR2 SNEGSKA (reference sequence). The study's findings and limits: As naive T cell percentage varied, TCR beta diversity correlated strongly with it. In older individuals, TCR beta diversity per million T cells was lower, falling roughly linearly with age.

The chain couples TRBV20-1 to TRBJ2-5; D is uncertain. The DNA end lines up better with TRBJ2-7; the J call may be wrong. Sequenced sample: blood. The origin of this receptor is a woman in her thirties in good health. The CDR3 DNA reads TGCAGTGCCCTTTTCGGACCTTATTACGAGCAGTACTTC. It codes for CSALFGPYYEQYF.